This TCR beta chain originates from a study of T cell responses to AZD1222 COVID-19 vaccine. TCRdb's table, derived via immunoSEQ multiplex PCR, lists solely in-frame clones and lacks some. In the table there are approximately 100,000 clones, over 75% of which are singletons. The germline V gene has CDR1 KGHDR and CDR2 SFDVKD. Trimming removed 5 bases from V and 4 bases from J, with 11 bases in between. This CDR3 has 14 amino acids. The rearrangement joins TRBV24-1 to TRBJ1-5; D gene uncertain. The input for sequencing was peripheral blood, taken 28 days after the second AZD1222 dose. This sequence was found in an adult who received the AZD1222 COVID-19 vaccine. The CDR3 is CATSVGGPNQPQHF. DNA for the CDR3: TGTGCCACCAGTGTTGGAGGGCCGAATCAGCCCCAGCATTTT.